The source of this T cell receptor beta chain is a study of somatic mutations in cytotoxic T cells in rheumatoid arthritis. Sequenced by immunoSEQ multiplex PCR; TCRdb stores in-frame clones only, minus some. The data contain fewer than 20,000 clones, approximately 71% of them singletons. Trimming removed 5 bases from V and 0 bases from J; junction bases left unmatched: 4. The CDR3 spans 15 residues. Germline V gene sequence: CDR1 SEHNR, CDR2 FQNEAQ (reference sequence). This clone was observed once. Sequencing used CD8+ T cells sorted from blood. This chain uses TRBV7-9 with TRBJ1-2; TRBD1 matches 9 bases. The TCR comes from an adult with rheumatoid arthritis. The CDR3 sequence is CASSTGQGSNYGYTF. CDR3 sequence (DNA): TGTGCCAGCAGCACCGGACAGGGGTCTAACTATGGCTACACCTTC.